The next 8 T cell receptor beta chains were all read from a single sample in a study of CD8 T cells in Susac syndrome. Random-hexamer reverse transcription was applied to roughly 0.5 to 1 ug RNA. TCRdb re-derived calls from the immunoSEQ multiplex PCR reads in MiXCR, one entry per CDR3 protein. The profile shows around 280,000 distinct CDR3 sequences, roughly 85% of them singletons. Material: CD8+ T cells from PBMCs. The receptors come from a human donor with multiple sclerosis.

CDR3 nucleotides: TGTGCTAGTGGGGAGACAGGGCCGTTCTTC. This gives the protein CASGETGPFF. The chain recombines TRBV12-5 with TRBJ2-1, with TRBD1 matching 7 bases. V lost 6 bases to trimming and J lost 15 bases; unmatched junction nucleotides: 5. Germline V lookup: CDR1 LGHNT, CDR2 FRNRAP. The CDR3 totals 10 residues.

V gene TRBV12-3 or TRBV12-4 combines with J gene TRBJ1-2; weak D call: TRBD1 (5 bases). The CDR3 sequence is 12 residues long. Trimming pared 8 bases from V and 6 bases from J, leaving 13 bases between. This CDR3 reads CASGPGQHGYTF. The DNA for the CDR3 is TGTGCCAGCGGCCCAGGGCAGCATGGCTACACCTTC.

This clonotype occurred once. The V call is TRBV7-9, the J call TRBJ2-7, with TRBD2 as a possible D gene (6 bases). The CDR3 is 12 amino acids. Germline V gene sequence: CDR1 SEHNR, CDR2 FQNEAQ (reference sequence). V lost 6 bases to trimming and J lost 7 bases, with 13 bases between them. CDR3 DNA sequence: TGTGCCAGCAGGCGGGAAAGTTGGGAGCAGTACTTC. It encodes CASRRESWEQYF.

The CDR3 region has the DNA TGTGCCAGCCCTGCTAAAGGGGTAAAGACCACCGGGGAGCTGTTTTTT. This translates into CASPAKGVKTTGELFF. The chain is built from TRBV19 and TRBJ2-2; weak D call: TRBD1 (5 bases). V was cut by 9 bases and J by 4 bases, with 21 bases left in between. The CDR3 loop spans 16 amino acids. Germline CDR1 reads LNHDA; CDR2 reads SQIVND (reference sequence).

The chain uses TRBV19 and TRBJ2-1; TRBD2 matches 7 bases. The CDR3 contains 16 residues. Germline V CDR1 and CDR2: LNHDA, SQIVND (reference sequence). V dropped 5 bases and J dropped 4; count of bases not matched to a gene: 11. The CDR3 DNA reads as TGTGCCAGTAGTCCCACTAGCGACCCCGCATACAATGAGCAGTTCTTC. This codes for CASSPTSDPAYNEQFF.

The rearrangement joins TRBV12-5 to TRBJ1-2, with a possible D match to TRBD1 (6 bases). Looked up from germline, CDR1 is LGHNT and CDR2 is FRNRAP. V was shortened by 6 bases and J by 4 bases, with 12 bases between the two germline ends. This CDR3 spans 13 amino acids. The CDR3: CASGTTGTYGYTF. For the CDR3, the DNA is TGTGCTAGTGGAACAACAGGGACCTATGGCTACACCTTC.

V and J are TRBV28 and TRBJ2-3, with 8 bases identical to TRBD2. This CDR3 spans 16 amino acids. Trimming removed 5 bases from V and 2 bases from J; junction bases left unmatched: 9. Germline V lookup: CDR1 MDHEN, CDR2 SYDVKM. CDR3 protein: CASSINSGTLTDTQYF. The CDR3 DNA is TGTGCCAGCAGTATCAATAGCGGGACCCTCACAGATACGCAGTATTTT. Looking up the rest from reference TRBV28 and TRBJ2-3 gives the full variable domain: DVKVTQSSRYLVKRTGEKVFLECVQDMDHENMFWYRQDPGLGLRLIYFSYDVKMKEKGDIPEGYSVSREKKERFSLILESASTNQTSMYLCASSINSGTLTDTQYFGPGTRLTVL.

The chain couples TRBV5-4 to TRBJ2-1, with unresolved D. Per the germline V gene, CDR1 is SGHNT and CDR2 is YYREEE (reference sequence). Trimming cost V 2 bases and J 4 bases, with 7 bases left between them. The length of the CDR3 is 13 residues. CDR3 in amino acids: CASSLNDYNEQFF. The CDR3 nucleotides read TGTGCCAGCAGCTTAAACGATTACAATGAGCAGTTCTTC.